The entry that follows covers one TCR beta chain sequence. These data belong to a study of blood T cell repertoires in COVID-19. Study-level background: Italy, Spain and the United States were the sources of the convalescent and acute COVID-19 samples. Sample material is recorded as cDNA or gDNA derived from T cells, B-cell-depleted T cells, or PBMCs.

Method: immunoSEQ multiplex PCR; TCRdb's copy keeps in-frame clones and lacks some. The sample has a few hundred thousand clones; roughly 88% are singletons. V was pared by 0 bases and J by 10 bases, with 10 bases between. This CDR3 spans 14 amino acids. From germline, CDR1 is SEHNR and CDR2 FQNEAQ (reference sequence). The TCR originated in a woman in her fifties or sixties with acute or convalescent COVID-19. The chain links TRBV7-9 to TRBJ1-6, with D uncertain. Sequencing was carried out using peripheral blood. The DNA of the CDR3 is TGTGCCAGCAGCTTAGCTCTGGGCTTGTCACCCCTCCACTTT. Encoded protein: CASSLALGLSPLHF.